A single sample is the source of the 25 T cell receptor beta chains below, sequenced in a study of T cells expressing NK-cell markers. Following a re-call of the 5' RACE reads, TCRdb has one entry per CDR3 protein and lacks DNA. Found here are about half a million distinct CDR3 sequences; the top ten clones hold 1.4%. Sequencing input: blood T cells: a sorted CD56 or NKG2C T cell subset, CD4+ or CD8+ T cells, or bulk PBMC T cells (not recorded which). All receptors come from a woman in her fifties or sixties in good health.

The chain couples TRBV29-1 to TRBJ2-1; without DNA, the TCRdb call of TRBD2 cannot be checked. This CDR3 has 15 residues. Looked up from germline, CDR1 is SQVTM and CDR2 is ANQGSEA. The CDR3 sequence is CSVEGGTSVYNEQFF.

J is TRBJ2-1 and V is TRBV2; TCRdb outputs TRBD2, but without DNA this stays unchecked. The germline V gene has CDR1 SNHLY and CDR2 FYNNEI. This CDR3 comprises 13 residues. The CDR3: CASSGTSRLKQFF.

CDR3 sequence: CASSLFLKSGNTEAFF. V usage is TRBV5-1 and J usage is TRBJ1-1. The CDR3 is 16 residues long. Per germline, CDR1 SGHRS and CDR2 YFSETQ. Full variable domain (remainder filled in from reference TRBV5-1 and TRBJ1-1): KAGVTQTPRYLIKTRGQQVTLSCSPISGHRSVSWYQQTPGQGLQFLFEYFSETQRNKGNFPGRFSGRQFSNSRSEMNVSTLELGDSALYLCASSLFLKSGNTEAFFGQGTRLTVV.

The rearrangement joins TRBV25-1 to TRBJ2-2. Germline CDR1 and CDR2: MGHDK and SYGVNS. CDR3 length: 13 amino acids. CDR3 in amino acids: CASIAPNTGELFF.

The chain combines TRBV5-6 with TRBJ1-1. The CDR3 has 13 residues. Per germline, CDR1 SGHDT and CDR2 YYEEEE. The CDR3 loop reads CASSWTSGTEAFF.

The V call is TRBV29-1, the J call TRBJ2-2; TCRdb picks TRBD1, but there is no DNA to check that call. Germline CDR1 SQVTM, CDR2 ANQGSEA. The CDR3 sequence is 14 residues long. This chain's CDR3 is CSGGSAGNTGELFF.

The rearrangement joins TRBV6-1 to TRBJ2-3; lacking DNA, the TRBD1 call made by TCRdb goes unchecked. This CDR3 contains 16 residues. The germline V gene has CDR1 MNHNS and CDR2 SASEGT. The CDR3 region is CASSEEVAGFEDTQYF.

CDR3 loop: CASSRNRGQETQYF. This chain links TRBV11-3 with TRBJ2-5; no DNA is available, so the TRBD1 call from TCRdb remains unchecked. Germline CDR1 is SGHNT and CDR2 is YENEEA. CDR3 length: 14 residues. The variable domain in full, with the rest retrieved from reference TRBV11-3 and TRBJ2-5, is EAGVVQSPRYKIIEKKQPVAFWCNPISGHNTLYWYLQNLGQGPELLIRYENEEAVDDSQLPKDRFSAERLKGVDSTLKIQPAELGDSAVYLCASSRNRGQETQYFGPGTRLLVL.

The chain employs TRBV18 and TRBJ1-5; TCRdb reports TRBD1, a call that lacks DNA to check it against. Germline lookup yields CDR1 KGHSH and CDR2 LQKENI. This CDR3 contains 13 residues. This CDR3 is CASSSLDNQPQHF. Drawing the rest from reference TRBV18 and TRBJ1-5, the complete variable domain is NAGVMQNPRHLVRRRGQEARLRCSPMKGHSHVYWYRQLPEEGLKFMVYLQKENIIDESGMPKERFSAEFPKEGPSILRIQQVVRGDSAAYFCASSSLDNQPQHFGDGTRLSIL.

This chain links TRBV20-1 with TRBJ1-5; TCRdb indicates TRBD1, and absent DNA this call remains unverified. Germline V gene sequence: CDR1 DFQATT, CDR2 SNEGSKA (reference sequence). The CDR3 runs 14 residues. The CDR3 spells CSAQRTGLGQPQHF.

The V call is TRBV3-1, the J call TRBJ2-1; the D call from TCRdb, TRBD1, cannot be confirmed without DNA. The CDR3 contains 16 residues. Per the germline V gene, CDR1 is LGHDT and CDR2 is YNNKEL (reference sequence). CDR3 sequence: CASSQERGTTSGEQFF.

The gene calls are TRBV3-1 and TRBJ1-1. The CDR3 contains 13 residues. Germline lookup yields CDR1 LGHDT and CDR2 YNNKEL (reference sequence). CDR3 sequence: CASSQVEGTEAFF. The variable domain in full, completed from reference TRBV3-1 and TRBJ1-1, reads DTAVSQTPKYLVTQMGNDKSIKCEQNLGHDTMYWYKQDSKKFLKIMFSYNNKELIINETVPNRFSPKSPDKAHLNLHINSLELGDSAVYFCASSQVEGTEAFFGQGTRLTVV.

The rearrangement joins TRBV12-3 or TRBV12-4 to TRBJ2-3; the TCRdb call, TRBD1, lacks DNA for checking. The CDR3 covers 14 residues. The CDR3 loop is CASAAIGATDTQYF.

This rearrangement joins TRBV21-1 to TRBJ2-6. TRBV21-1 corresponds to a pseudogene. The CDR3 is made up of 15 amino acids. The CDR3 sequence is CASSKKRNRANVLTF.

V usage is TRBV10-3 and J usage is TRBJ2-6; the TRBD1 assignment by TCRdb is unverifiable without DNA. This CDR3 has 16 amino acids. Germline V lookup: CDR1 ENHRY, CDR2 SYGVKD. CDR3 region: CAISERQGPGPNVLTF.

The chain is built from TRBV20-1 and TRBJ2-7. Germline lookup yields CDR1 DFQATT and CDR2 SNEGSKA (reference sequence). The CDR3 contains 12 residues. This CDR3 reads CSAQGTAYEQYF.

The V gene is TRBV6-5, the J gene TRBJ1-2. This CDR3 has 14 amino acids. Germline CDR1 reads MNHEY; CDR2 reads SVGAGI. The CDR3 loop reads CASSSVRTFHGYTF.

This chain links TRBV4-2 with TRBJ2-1; there is no DNA to check the TCRdb D call of TRBD1. Looked up from germline, CDR1 is LGHNA and CDR2 is YNFKEQ. The CDR3 sequence is 16 residues long. The CDR3 sequence is CASSLTTGATYNEQFF.

V usage is TRBV10-3 and J usage is TRBJ2-2; the TCRdb D gene call, TRBD2, has no DNA to confirm it. The CDR3 has 12 residues. From germline, CDR1 is ENHRY and CDR2 SYGVKD. CDR3 loop: CAIGGVTGELFF.

This chain links TRBV20-1 with TRBJ1-2. Germline V gene data show CDR1 as DFQATT and CDR2 as SNEGSKA (reference sequence). The CDR3 sequence is 16 residues long. CDR3 loop: CSATQSATFSTNGYTF.

The chain joins TRBV6-5 to TRBJ2-4. The CDR3 extends over 16 amino acids. The germline V gene encodes CDR1 MNHEY and CDR2 SVGAGI. The CDR3 spells CASSYTPPLAKNIQYF.

The rearrangement links TRBV19 to TRBJ2-7; no DNA is available, so the TRBD1 call from TCRdb remains unchecked. Looked up from germline, CDR1 is LNHDA and CDR2 is SQIVND (reference sequence). The length of the CDR3 is 15 residues. CDR3 protein: CASSEQGFHSYEQYF.

This chain links TRBV29-1 with TRBJ2-5; TCRdb's D call of TRBD2 is untestable without DNA. Germline V lookup: CDR1 SQVTM, CDR2 ANQGSEA. The CDR3 has 15 amino acids. This CDR3 reads CSVSTLAGGPETQYF. The variable domain in full, with the rest retrieved from reference TRBV29-1 and TRBJ2-5, is SAVISQKPSRDICQRGTSLTIQCQVDSQVTMMFWYRQQPGQSLTLIATANQGSEATYESGFVIDKFPISRPNLTFSTLTVSNMSPEDSSIYLCSVSTLAGGPETQYFGPGTRLLVL.

The chain links TRBV7-8 to TRBJ1-1; checking the TCRdb D call of TRBD1 is not possible without DNA. The CDR3 extends over 14 amino acids. Germline V gene data show CDR1 as SGHVS and CDR2 as FQNEAQ. The CDR3 loop reads CASSPEGVRGEAFF.

V and J are TRBV7-9 and TRBJ2-1; TCRdb outputs TRBD1, but without DNA this stays unchecked. Germline CDR1 reads SEHNR; CDR2 reads FQNEAQ (reference sequence). The CDR3 runs to 14 residues. The CDR3 here is CASNPGQGVNEQFF.